The 25 T cell receptor beta chains in this list originate from one sample, sequenced in a study of CD8+CD57+ T cells in acquired aplastic anemia. Genomic DNA provided the template from which TCR beta VDJ and CDR3 profiles were obtained. TCRdb passed the reads through MiXCR, listing each CDR3 protein once. Seen here are 200,000 to 250,000 distinct CDR3 sequences, approximately 35% observed once, and the top ten hold roughly 1.1%. The sample comprised sorted CD4+, CD8+, or CD8+CD57+ T cells (not recorded which) from PBMCs. These receptor sequences come from a human donor in good health, serving as a control.

This rearrangement joins TRBV7-3 to TRBJ1-1; TRBD1 might be the D (5 bases). This CDR3 comprises 14 residues. Trimming stripped 5 bases from V and 8 bases from J, with 18 bases between. CDR1 SGHTA and CDR2 FQGTGA come from the germline V gene. The CDR3 DNA is TGTGCCAGCAGCCAAGCCGGAGGGGCCCGGGAAGCTTTCTTT. Encoded protein: CASSQAGGAREAFF.

Of note for this clonotype: This may come from a read error, since a much larger clone is one base off. The chain links TRBV4-1 to TRBJ2-3; 7 bases agree with TRBD1. The CDR3 sequence is 13 residues long. Per the germline V gene, CDR1 is MGHRA and CDR2 is YSYEKL. The CDR3 nucleotides are TGCGCCAGCAGTGCAACGGGGACAGATACGCGGTATTTT. It encodes CASSATGTDTRYF.

This clonotype was observed at least ten times. The CDR3 coding sequence is TGTGCCAGCAGTACGGGGGGGCTGGGGAACGTCCTGACTTTC. Protein sequence: CASSTGGLGNVLTF. This chain uses TRBV6-4 with TRBJ2-6; 8 nucleotides match TRBD2. This CDR3 has 14 residues. Germline assignment: CDR1 MRHNA and CDR2 SNTAGT. The V gene end was trimmed by 5 bases and the J gene end by 10 bases; junction bases not matched to a gene: 7.

The chain recombines TRBV29-1 with TRBJ1-2; maybe TRBD1 (5 bases). Germline V CDR1 and CDR2: SQVTM, ANQGSEA. V lost 6 bases and J lost 4, with 15 bases in between. CDR3 length: 13 amino acids. Here the CDR3 reads CSVAQTDLYGYTF. The CDR3 nucleotides are TGCAGCGTAGCTCAGACAGATCTCTATGGCTACACCTTC.

This clonotype occurred many times. The chain uses TRBV11-2 and TRBJ2-7; D remains unclear. The germline V and J ends were trimmed by 7 bases and 3 bases, with 7 bases remaining between them. From germline, CDR1 is SGHAT and CDR2 FQNNGV. The CDR3 sequence is 11 residues long. The CDR3 loop reads CASTSLYEQYF. CDR3 coding DNA: TGTGCCAGCACTAGTCTCTACGAGCAGTACTTC.

This clonotype came up many times. The V gene is TRBV15, the J gene TRBJ2-7, with D maybe TRBD2 (6 bases). V lost 3 bases, J lost 3 bases, and 12 bases lay in between. Germline V gene lookup returns CDR1 LNHNV and CDR2 YYDKDF (reference sequence). This CDR3 spans 14 amino acids. The CDR3, as DNA: TGTGCCACCAGCAGCGGGAGAGGGGACTACGAGCAGTACTTC. Translated: CATSSGRGDYEQYF.

This clonotype was seen repeatedly, ten times or more. J is TRBJ1-1 and V is TRBV19; TRBD1 aligns across 8 bases. The V and J ends lost 3 bases and 8 bases, in that order; junction bases with no gene match: 5. The CDR3 is 13 amino acids. Germline CDR1 and CDR2: LNHDA and SQIVND (reference sequence). The CDR3 bases are TGTGCCAGTAGTATGGTCTCAGGGGGCGAAGCTTTCTTT. Protein product: CASSMVSGGEAFF. Drawing the rest from reference TRBV19 and TRBJ1-1, the complete variable domain is DGGITQSPKYLFRKEGQNVTLSCEQNLNHDAMYWYRQDPGQGLRLIYYSQIVNDFQKGDIAEGYSVSREKKESFPLTVTSAQKNPTAFYLCASSMVSGGEAFFGQGTRLTVV.

The chain employs TRBV15 and TRBJ1-2, with D possibly TRBD1 on 6 matching bases. In germline, CDR1 is LNHNV, CDR2 YYDKDF (reference sequence). The V end lost 0 bases, the J end lost 8 bases, and 19 bases lay between the germline ends. This CDR3 contains 16 residues. Here the CDR3 reads CATSREREAGVYGYTF. The CDR3 region has the DNA TGTGCCACCAGCAGAGAAAGGGAGGCAGGGGTCTACGGCTACACCTTC.

This clonotype was seen many times. The chain has TRBV11-3 and TRBJ2-7; D possibly matches TRBD1 or TRBD2 (6 bases each). Per germline, CDR1 SGHNT and CDR2 YENEEA. Between the trimmed V and J ends, which lost 5 bases and 5 bases, there was a span of 16 bases. The CDR3 extends over 14 amino acids. This chain's CDR3 is CASSTSGGFNEQYF. The CDR3 DNA is TGTGCCAGCAGCACCTCCGGGGGCTTCAACGAGCAGTACTTC.

This chain connects TRBV6-2 or TRBV6-3 to TRBJ1-2; 9 bases are shared with TRBD1. CDR1 and CDR2 (germline): MNHEY, SVGEGT. With 2 bases clipped from V and 2 bases from J, the junction kept 9 bases outside the gene matches. The CDR3 spans 17 residues. The CDR3, as DNA: TGTGCCAGCAGTTACCGCGCCCCGGGACAGGGCAACTATGGCTACACCTTC. This translates into CASSYRAPGQGNYGYTF.

CDR3 sequence reads: CASGWSGMNTEAFF. In DNA form, the CDR3 reads TGTGCTAGTGGTTGGTCAGGCATGAACACTGAAGCTTTCTTT. The V call is TRBV12-5, the J call TRBJ1-1; D is uncertain. The V and J ends lost 4 bases and 0 bases respectively, with 9 bases between them. CDR1 LGHNT and CDR2 FRNRAP come from the germline V gene. The CDR3 consists of 14 residues.

This clonotype was picked up many times. The chain employs TRBV2 and TRBJ1-6; no definite D call. Per germline, CDR1 SNHLY and CDR2 FYNNEI. The CDR3 sequence is 13 residues long. V lost 4 bases, J lost 7 bases, and 8 bases lay in between. The CDR3 here is CASSAQLNSPLHF. For the CDR3, the DNA is TGTGCCAGCAGTGCACAACTCAATTCACCCCTCCACTTT.

This chain uses TRBV29-1 with TRBJ1-6; D is possibly TRBD1 (5 bases). V was shortened by 5 bases and J by 6 bases, with 8 bases between the two germline ends. CDR1 SQVTM and CDR2 ANQGSEA come from the germline V gene. There are 12 residues in the CDR3. CDR3 DNA sequence: TGCAGCGTTCGCGACAGTAATTCACCCCTCCACTTT. Its translation: CSVRDSNSPLHF.

The chain employs TRBV11-2 and TRBJ2-1; 12 nucleotides line up with TRBD2. The V and J ends lost 4 bases and 8 bases, in that order; junction bases with no gene match: 9. CDR1 and CDR2 (germline): SGHAT, FQNNGV. The CDR3 covers 16 residues. The CDR3 protein is CASSCLAGGQYDEQFF. In DNA form, the CDR3 reads TGTGCCAGCAGCTGCCTAGCGGGAGGGCAGTATGATGAGCAGTTCTTC.

This clonotype came up many times. This chain links TRBV7-8 with TRBJ2-1, with TRBD2 matching 11 bases. The germline CDR1 and CDR2 sequences are SGHVS and FQNEAQ. V shed 5 bases, J shed 8 bases, and the junction held 11 bases outside the gene matches. The CDR3 has 16 residues. CDR3 coding DNA: TGTGCCAGCAGCGCTTCCACTAGCGGGAGATCTCATGAGCAGTTCTTC. Residues: CASSASTSGRSHEQFF.

The CDR3 loop is CASSPHPEAEAFF. CDR3 bases: TGTGCCAGCTCACCACATCCAGAAGCTGAAGCTTTCTTT. The rearrangement joins TRBV18 to TRBJ1-1; D is undetermined. Deletions cut 1 base from V and 6 bases from J, with 9 bases between. The CDR3 has 13 residues. Per the germline V gene, CDR1 is KGHSH and CDR2 is LQKENI.

This clonotype was seen many times. The CDR3 here is CASSYQVANYGYTF. CDR3 DNA sequence: TGTGCCAGCAGTTATCAGGTAGCTAACTATGGCTACACCTTC. The rearrangement uses TRBV12-3 or TRBV12-4 and TRBJ1-2; D uncertain. The V and J ends lost 4 bases and 0 bases respectively, with 9 bases between them. The CDR3 consists of 14 residues.

This clonotype was detected a few times. The chain combines TRBV20-1 with TRBJ2-3; maybe TRBD2 (5 bases). Trimming removed 3 bases at V and 3 bases at J, with 7 bases between. This CDR3 has 12 residues. The germline CDR1 and CDR2 sequences are DFQATT and SNEGSKA (reference sequence). The CDR3 region is CSARWETDTQYF. CDR3 bases: TGCAGTGCTAGGTGGGAGACAGATACGCAGTATTTT.

This clonotype was seen many times. The gene calls are TRBV14 and TRBJ2-7; no definite D call. Germline lookup yields CDR1 SGHDN and CDR2 FVKESK. The CDR3 contains 13 residues. V was pared by 1 base and J by 2 bases, with 6 bases between. The chain's CDR3 is CASSQVLAYEQYF. Written as DNA, the CDR3 is TGTGCCAGCAGCCAAGTCTTAGCCTACGAGCAGTACTTC.

CDR3 sequence reads: CASTLTHGNYGYTF. The CDR3 DNA follows: TGTGCCAGCACTCTGACCCATGGAAACTATGGCTACACCTTC. The rearrangement links TRBV6-1 to TRBJ1-2; D is unclear. In germline, CDR1 is MNHNS, CDR2 SASEGT. Trimming stripped 7 bases from V and 2 bases from J, with 14 bases between. The CDR3 totals 14 residues.

This clonotype was seen at least ten times. The chain carries TRBV24-1 and TRBJ1-5; the D is unclear. This CDR3 is built from 17 residues. V was cut by 2 bases and J by 0 bases, with 13 bases left in between. From germline, CDR1 is KGHDR and CDR2 SFDVKD. CDR3 residues: CATSDSPSPGSNQPQHF. The CDR3 nucleotides read TGTGCCACCAGTGATTCCCCCTCTCCGGGTAGCAATCAGCCCCAGCATTTT.

This clonotype came up once. The rearrangement joins TRBV6-5 to TRBJ1-1, with 7 nucleotides matching TRBD1. Germline-derived CDR1 and CDR2 are MNHEY and SVGAGI. The CDR3 totals 17 residues. Unmatched junction bases numbered 14, after V lost 1 base and J lost 6 bases. For the CDR3, the DNA is TGTGCCAGCAGTTACTTTCTTGGACAGGAGAATAAGGCTGAAGCTTTCTTT. This encodes CASSYFLGQENKAEAFF.

This clonotype showed up many times. The chain links TRBV10-3 to TRBJ1-1; 9 bases match TRBD1. CDR1 and CDR2 (germline): ENHRY, SYGVKD. This CDR3 is built from 15 residues. With 0 bases clipped from V and 1 base from J, the junction kept 0 bases outside the gene matches. Here the CDR3 DNA reads TGTGCCATCAGTGAGTCGGACAGGGGGAACACTGAAGCTTTCTTT. Translation gives CAISESDRGNTEAFF.

The CDR3 DNA sequence: TGCGCCAGCAGCCCCACCGGGCAAAACACCATATATTTT. Encoded protein: CASSPTGQNTIYF. The V call is TRBV5-1, the J call TRBJ1-3; no reliable D call. V was trimmed by 4 bases and J by 6 bases, leaving 11 bases between them. In germline, CDR1 is SGHRS, CDR2 YFSETQ. The CDR3 consists of 13 residues.

Notes on this clonotype: With a much larger clone just one base away, this may be a read error. In DNA, the CDR3 is TGTGCCAGCGGTCGCAGCACTGAAGCTTTCTTT. This codes for CASGRSTEAFF. The chain couples TRBV12-3 or TRBV12-4 to TRBJ1-1; D gene uncertain. This CDR3 has 11 amino acids. Trimming took 8 bases from V and 4 from J, leaving 8 bases between them.